The rows below give T cell receptor beta chains drawn from one sample of a study of blood T cell repertoires in COVID-19. Assay: immunoSEQ multiplex PCR; the TCRdb copy retains only in-frame clones and omits some. The data show hundreds of thousands of clones, with approximately 84% seen just once and more than 1% held by the top ten. Source material: PBMCs or T cells enriched from blood (not recorded which). These receptors were taken from a woman aged 25-40 years who had recovered from COVID-19. The CDR3 runs from the conserved cysteine through the conserved F or W. The D gene is left open where the match is weak. Clone size is shown for a subset of rows, as once, few, many or a class of expanded clone.

>NA|NA|TRBJ1-1|TRBV7-9
TGTGCCAGCAGCCAAGGACAGCTCGCTCAAGCTTTCTTT
CASSQGQLAQAFF
>NA|TRBD2|TRBJ2-1|TRBV24-1
TGTGCCACCAGTGATCTAGCGGGTGGGACCCCCTCCTACAATGAGCAGTTCTTC
CATSDLAGGTPSYNEQFF
>NA|NA|TRBJ1-5|TRBV5-4
TGTGCCAGCAGCCCAGGGATCGGTCAGCCCCAGCATTTT
CASSPGIGQPQHF
>NA|NA|TRBJ2-3|TRBV4-1
TGCGCCAGCAGCTACCCCGGAGGAGATACGCAGTATTTT
CASSYPGGDTQYF
>NA|NA|TRBJ1-3|TRBV30
TGTGCCTGGAGTGAAGGGGTGCTCGAAGGGAACACCATATATTTT
CAWSEGVLEGNTIYF
>NA|NA|TRBJ2-5|TRBV18
TGTGCCAGCTCACCACTATCGGGAGCGGAGACCCAGTACTTC
CASSPLSGAETQYF
>NA|NA|TRBJ1-2|TRBV5-6
TGTGCCAGCAGTCGATACCGGGGGTCCAACTATGGCTACACCTTC
CASSRYRGSNYGYTF
>NA|TRBD2|TRBJ2-1|TRBV10-1
TGCGCCAGCAGTGACGGGGGGGCCAATGAGCAGTTCTTC
CASSDGGANEQFF
>NA|NA|TRBJ2-7|TRBV6-2/TRBV6-3
TGTGCCAGCAGTTACTTACAACTAACTGGGGGGTACGAGCAGTACTTC
CASSYLQLTGGYEQYF
>NA|TRBD2|TRBJ2-1|TRBV10-1
TGCGCCAGCAGGACCCAGCGGGGGCCGAGACCCTACAATGAGCAGTTCTTC
CASRTQRGPRPYNEQFF
>once|TRBD2|TRBJ2-3|TRBV19
TGTGCCAGTAGTACCGCGCTCGGACTAGGCACAGATACGCAGTATTTT
CASSTALGLGTDTQYF
>NA|TRBD2|TRBJ2-3|TRBV27
TGTGCCAGCAGTTTACTAGCGGGGGGGAGGACAGATACGCAGTATTTT
CASSLLAGGRTDTQYF